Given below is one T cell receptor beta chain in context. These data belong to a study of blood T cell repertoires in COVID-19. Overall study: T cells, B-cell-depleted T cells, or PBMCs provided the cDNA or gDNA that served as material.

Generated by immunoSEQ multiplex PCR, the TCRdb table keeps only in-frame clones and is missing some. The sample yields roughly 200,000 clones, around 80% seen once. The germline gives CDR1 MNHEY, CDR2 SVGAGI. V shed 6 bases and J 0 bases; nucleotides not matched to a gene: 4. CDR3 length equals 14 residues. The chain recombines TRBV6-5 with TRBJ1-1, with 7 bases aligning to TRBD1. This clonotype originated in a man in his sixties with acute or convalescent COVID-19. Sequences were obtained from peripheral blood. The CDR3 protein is CASRPDRLNTEAFF. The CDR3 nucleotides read TGTGCCAGCAGACCGGACAGGTTGAACACTGAAGCTTTCTTT.